This entry is about one T cell receptor beta chain. Antigen: not known. The sample originates from a study of cytomegalovirus exposure and HLA in healthy donors. Overall study results and limits: Listed as cytomegalovirus-associated were 150 or so TCR beta chains. Common viral pathogens seemed to be connected with several of the most significant clusters, according to a later analysis.

Healthy individuals who donated bone marrow served as the donors. Researchers ran the PCR with 60 Vbeta and 13 Jbeta primers. Per the original methods: Around 11 million shared chains were among the 60 million to 80 million unique TCR beta chains that a later analysis counted. Measured with immunoSEQ multiplex PCR; TCRdb has only the in-frame clones, and not every one. From that table come the V and J calls and clone size; the DNA was used to work out D and trimming. The sample lists about 140,000 clones, over 75% seen once, with roughly 1.9% in the top ten. Sequenced: PBMCs. This TCR came from a man aged 35 to 55 in good health and CMV-seronegative.

The CDR3 DNA follows: TGTGCCAGCAGCGTAGATAACAGGGGGGAGTACGAGCAGTACTTC. It specifies CASSVDNRGEYEQYF. The chain combines TRBV9 with TRBJ2-5, with 8 bases that match TRBD1. TRBJ2-7 matches the DNA end more closely, so the J call is doubtful. Germline V gene data show CDR1 as SGDLS and CDR2 as YYNGEE. The CDR3 is 15 residues long.